This T cell receptor (beta chain) comes out of a study of post-analysis software for immune sequencing data. Whole-study context: Recorded subtypes: relapsing-remitting, secondary progressive, progressive-relapsing; some patients unannotated.

Prepared libraries of TCR beta cDNA carried unique molecular identifiers. TCRdb used MiXCR to reprocess the PCR reads, holding one entry per CDR3 protein. The sample gives more than 500,000 distinct CDR3 sequences, around 36% of which show up once; approximately 6% is in the top ten. Specimen: blood. This TCR came from a girl aged 2-17 years with multiple sclerosis.

The CDR3 nucleotides are TGTGCCAGCTCCGACCTAGCTTCTAGCTCCTATAATTCACCCCTCCACTTT. Translated, it gives CASSDLASSSYNSPLHF. The chain uses TRBV6-1 and TRBJ1-6; D uncertain. The germline CDR1 and CDR2 sequences are MNHNS and SASEGT. CDR3 size: 17 residues. V lost 8 bases, J lost 0 bases, and 17 bases lay in between.